This T cell receptor beta chain was recorded in a study of T cells in localized non-small cell lung cancer. Some clones are missing from TCRdb's copy, which holds only in-frame ones; the method was immunoSEQ multiplex PCR. This table has about 59,000 clones, 90% appearing once. As regards this clone: What it binds is not known.

Study results and limitations: Turning up in adjacent lung were a median around 60 of the top 100 tumor clones.

The germline CDR1 and CDR2 sequences are WNHNN and SYGVQD (reference sequence). The CDR3 totals 15 residues. V shed 3 bases, J shed 1 base, and the junction held 5 bases outside the gene matches. The sample consisted of peripheral blood, taken before any cancer treatment. The source of this sequence is a woman between 35 and 70 years old with stage I lung adenocarcinoma. The chain employs TRBV10-1 and TRBJ2-7; 8 positions match TRBD2. The CDR3 region has the DNA TGCGCCAGCAGTGATTTTGGGACTAGTTCCTACGAGCAGTACTTC. It encodes CASSDFGTSSYEQYF.